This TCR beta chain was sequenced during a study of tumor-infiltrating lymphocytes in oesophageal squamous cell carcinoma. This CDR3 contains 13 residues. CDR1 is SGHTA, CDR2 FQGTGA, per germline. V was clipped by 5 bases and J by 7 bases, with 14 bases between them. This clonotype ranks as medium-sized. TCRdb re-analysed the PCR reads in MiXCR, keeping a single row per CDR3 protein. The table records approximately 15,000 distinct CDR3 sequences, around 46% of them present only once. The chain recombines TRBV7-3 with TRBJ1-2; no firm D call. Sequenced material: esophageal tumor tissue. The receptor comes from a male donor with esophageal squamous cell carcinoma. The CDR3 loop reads CASSLPGLRGYTF. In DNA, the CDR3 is TGTGCCAGCAGCCTCCCCGGGCTGCGTGGCTACACCTTC.